The 30 T cell receptor beta chains presented below share a single source sample, sequenced in a study of metastatic and nonmetastatic thyroid tumors. TCRdb ran MiXCR on the PCR reads. The profile shows some 37,000 clones, around 20% of them singletons. Thyroid surgery took place with no prior treatment in any patient. The sample taken for sequencing was blood. All receptors come from a female donor with papillary thyroid cancer or a benign thyroid nodule (not recorded which). Some clones in this sample may be carry-over from other donors' samples.

This clone came up a few times. The chain couples TRBV7-9 to TRBJ2-4, with D perhaps matching TRBD1 (6 bases). V was cut by 5 bases and J by 15 bases, with 17 bases left in between. The CDR3 is 12 residues long. The germline gives CDR1 SEHNR, CDR2 FQNEAQ (reference sequence). CDR3 sequence: CASSQGIQGPYF. The CDR3 DNA sequence: TGTGCCAGCAGCCAAGGAATACAGGGCCCGTACTTC.

This clone came up many times. The chain joins TRBV9 to TRBJ1-4, with 7 positions matching TRBD1. The germline V gene encodes CDR1 SGDLS and CDR2 YYNGEE. This CDR3 contains 15 residues. Trimming took 4 bases from V and 6 from J; bases not matched to a gene: 9. The CDR3 reads CASSSRTGPYEKLFF. The DNA for the CDR3 is TGTGCCAGCAGCTCGCGGACAGGTCCCTATGAAAAACTGTTTTTT. Supplemented by reference TRBV9 and TRBJ1-4, the full variable domain reads DSGVTQTPKHLITATGQRVTLRCSPRSGDLSVYWYQQSLDQGLQFLIQYYNGEERAKGNILERFSAQQFPDLHSELNLSSLELGDSALYFCASSSRTGPYEKLFFGSGTQLSVL.

Within the sample, this clone is medium-sized. The chain carries TRBV6-1 and TRBJ2-3; 7 nucleotides align to TRBD1. The CDR3 sequence is 15 residues long. CDR1 and CDR2 (germline): MNHNS, SASEGT. V dropped 4 bases and J dropped 2; count of bases not matched to a gene: 6. Here the CDR3 reads CASSVTGQVTDTQYF. The DNA of the CDR3 is TGTGCCAGCAGTGTGACAGGGCAGGTCACAGATACGCAGTATTTT.

This clone was seen repeatedly, ten times or more. This rearrangement joins TRBV20-1 to TRBJ2-7; D is uncertain. The CDR3 extends over 12 amino acids. Between the trimmed V and J ends, which lost 4 bases and 3 bases, there was a span of 10 bases. Germline V gene lookup returns CDR1 DFQATT and CDR2 SNEGSKA (reference sequence). CDR3 protein: CSANIGNYEQYF. CDR3 DNA sequence: TGCAGTGCTAATATAGGGAACTACGAGCAGTACTTC.

This clone appeared a few times. The chain uses TRBV2 and TRBJ2-7; TRBD1 agrees at 9 bases. The CDR3 is 15 residues long. CDR1 and CDR2 from the germline V gene are SNHLY and FYNNEI. Unmatched junction bases numbered 12, after V lost 6 bases and J lost 6 bases. In DNA, the CDR3 is TGTGCCAGCAGGAAACAGGGGGCTAGCGGCGGCGAGCAGTACTTC. It codes for CASRKQGASGGEQYF.

This clone was found many times. This chain links TRBV20-1 with TRBJ2-3; D tentatively reads TRBD1 or TRBD2 (7 bases each). The CDR3 spans 13 residues. Per germline, CDR1 DFQATT and CDR2 SNEGSKA (reference sequence). Trimming removed 3 bases at V and 8 bases at J, with 15 bases between. CDR3 loop: CSARAQGGFTQYF. CDR3 bases: TGCAGTGCTAGGGCTCAGGGGGGGTTTACGCAGTATTTT.

The chain has TRBV11-3 and TRBJ2-2, with D unclear. The V and J ends lost 0 bases and 0 bases respectively, with 8 bases between them. The CDR3 loop spans 16 amino acids. The V gene's germline CDR1 is SGHNT and CDR2 YENEEA. CDR3 sequence: CASSLDPASNTGELFF. The CDR3, as DNA: TGTGCCAGCAGCTTAGATCCAGCCTCGAACACCGGGGAGCTGTTTTTT.

The sample holds many counts of this clone. The chain carries TRBV11-1 and TRBJ2-7; tentatively, D is TRBD2 (5 bases). Germline V gene sequence: CDR1 SGHAT, CDR2 FQDESV (reference sequence). Trimming shortened V by 5 bases and J by 0 bases, and 8 bases separated the two germline ends. This CDR3 comprises 13 residues. The DNA for the CDR3 is TGTGCCAGCAGCCTCAGCGGCTCCTACGAGCAGTACTTC. Translating it yields CASSLSGSYEQYF. Variable domain in full (rest from reference TRBV11-1 and TRBJ2-7): EAEVAQSPRYKITEKSQAVAFWCDPISGHATLYWYRQILGQGPELLVQFQDESVVDDSQLPKDRFSAERLKGVDSTLKIQPAELGDSAMYLCASSLSGSYEQYFGPGTRLTVT.

This clone was seen more than once but under ten times. Germline is not matched at one junction end, which may reflect a read error. J is TRBJ1-1 and V is TRBV6-1, with D unclear. This CDR3 spans 14 amino acids. CDR1 is MNHNS, CDR2 SASEGT, per germline. The CDR3 protein is CASKARNMNTESFF. CDR3 coding DNA: TGTGCCAGCAAGGCGAGGAACATGAACACTGAATCTTTCTTT.

By share of the sample, this clone is medium-sized (0.01 to 0.1%). This rearrangement joins TRBV7-9 to TRBJ1-1; D is ambiguous. This CDR3 has 14 amino acids. Germline V gene data show CDR1 as SEHNR and CDR2 as FQNEAQ (reference sequence). V was trimmed by 4 bases and J by 0 bases, leaving 9 bases between them. The CDR3 nucleotides read TGTGCCAGCAGCTCACGAGACCTGAACACTGAAGCTTTCTTT. Amino acid sequence: CASSSRDLNTEAFF.

There are many counts of this clone. The identical CDR3 is also encoded by other nucleotide sequences in the sample. In DNA form, the CDR3 reads TGTGCCAGCATCCACGTTCGTACCGGGATCCAAGAGACCCAGTACTTC. Translated: CASIHVRTGIQETQYF. This chain links TRBV9 with TRBJ2-5; possible D gene TRBD2, 5 bases. Trimming left V 6 bases short and J 1 base short, with 19 bases between. CDR1 and CDR2 from the germline V gene are SGDLS and YYNGEE. The CDR3 extends over 16 amino acids.

This clone appeared many times. The chain joins TRBV14 to TRBJ2-7, with 8 bases identical to TRBD1. The ends lost 4 bases at V and 5 bases at J; junction bases unmatched: 7. The CDR3 loop spans 14 amino acids. Germline V CDR1 and CDR2: SGHDN, FVKESK. In nucleotides, the CDR3 is TGTGCCAGCAGCCTATCCCGGACAGGGAACGAGCAGTACTTC. Its protein product is CASSLSRTGNEQYF.

This clone was seen at least ten times. This chain links TRBV11-2 with TRBJ2-3; D is possibly TRBD2 (6 bases). The CDR3 spans 14 residues. CDR1 is SGHAT, CDR2 FQNNGV, per germline. With 5 bases removed from V and 0 bases from J, the gap between germline ends came to 9 bases. CDR3 bases: TGTGCCAGCAGCCCGACTAGAAGCACAGATACGCAGTATTTT. This gives the protein CASSPTRSTDTQYF.

This clone was picked up many times. The CDR3 spells CASSKTGSGNTIYF. Written as DNA, the CDR3 is TGTGCCAGCAGTAAGACAGGTTCAGGAAACACCATATATTTT. This rearrangement joins TRBV9 to TRBJ1-3; possible D gene TRBD1, 6 bases. Per the germline V gene, CDR1 is SGDLS and CDR2 is YYNGEE. The V gene lost 5 bases and the J gene lost 4 bases, with 13 bases spanning the gap. The CDR3 extends over 14 amino acids.

This clone has only one observation. The chain carries TRBV5-1 and TRBJ2-7; a weak D match, TRBD2 (6 bases). The V gene's germline CDR1 is SGHRS and CDR2 YFSETQ. V lost 3 bases and J lost 5, with 18 bases in between. The CDR3 spans 15 residues. CDR3 amino acids: CASSYPWTIGNEQYF. The CDR3, as DNA: TGCGCCAGCAGCTACCCGTGGACTATCGGCAACGAGCAGTACTTC.

This clone was seen repeatedly, ten times or more. The chain couples TRBV3-1 to TRBJ2-3; 10 bases align to TRBD2. Unmatched junction bases numbered 5, after V lost 5 bases and J lost 0 bases. This CDR3 is built from 16 residues. Germline CDR1 reads LGHDT; CDR2 reads YNNKEL (reference sequence). The CDR3 DNA follows: TGTGCCAGCAGCTTCGGGACTAGCGCGAGCACAGATACGCAGTATTTT. This encodes CASSFGTSASTDTQYF.

This clone was found once. Just one base apart from a much larger clone, this may be a read error. The chain employs TRBV5-5 and TRBJ1-1; D is ambiguous. V dropped 4 bases and J dropped 2 bases, with 6 bases sitting between them. The germline V gene encodes CDR1 SGHKS and CDR2 YYEKEE (reference sequence). The CDR3 is made up of 12 amino acids. CDR3 in amino acids: CASSVINTEAFF. Written as DNA, the CDR3 is TGTGCCAGCAGCGTCATTAACACTGAAGCTTTCTTT.

This clone was detected ten times or more. This chain links TRBV19 with TRBJ2-7, with 10 bases fitting TRBD1. Germline CDR1 and CDR2: LNHDA and SQIVND (reference sequence). V gave up 6 bases and J gave up 2 bases; unmatched junction bases: 4. This CDR3 is 14 amino acids long. The CDR3 is CASRPGQGPYEQYF. The CDR3 nucleotides read TGTGCCAGTAGGCCGGGACAGGGGCCCTACGAGCAGTACTTC.

A word on this clone: A read error may be the cause here, since a much bigger clone is one base away. The chain's CDR3 is CSATPGTGGAYEQYF. The CDR3 DNA reads TGCAGTGCGACTCCCGGGACAGGGGGCGCCTACGAGCAGTACTTC. The V call is TRBV20-1, the J call TRBJ2-5; 12 positions agree with TRBD1. The J call may be incorrect, as the DNA end agrees better with TRBJ2-7. This CDR3 contains 15 residues. Germline lookup yields CDR1 DFQATT and CDR2 SNEGSKA (reference sequence).

This clone is categorized as medium-sized (0.01 to 0.1%). The chain links TRBV6-1 to TRBJ2-7, with unresolved D. This CDR3 has 15 residues. Germline values: CDR1 MNHNS, CDR2 SASEGT. The V and J ends lost 6 bases and 0 bases respectively, with 15 bases between them. CDR3 nucleotide sequence: TGTGCCAGCAGCCGAACCGACATCATCTCCTACGAGCAGTACTTC. It is translated as CASSRTDIISYEQYF.

There are many counts of this clone. An end of the junction differs from the germline gene, which may be a read error. This chain links TRBV6-1 with TRBJ2-5; 8 bases match TRBD1. This CDR3 is built from 15 residues. The germline gives CDR1 MNHNS, CDR2 SASEGT. CDR3 DNA sequence: TGTGCCACCAGTCCCGGGACAGGAATTGACGAGACCCAGTACTTC. It encodes CATSPGTGIDETQYF.

In its sample, this clone was seen many times. The V gene is TRBV20-1, the J gene TRBJ2-7, with TRBD2 matching over 11 bases. Losses at the gene ends were 3 bases for V and 0 bases for J; bases not matched to a gene: 10. CDR3 length equals 17 residues. The germline V gene encodes CDR1 DFQATT and CDR2 SNEGSKA (reference sequence). Written as DNA, the CDR3 is TGCAGTGCTAGGGATCTAGCGGGAGGCCTTAGCTCCTACGAGCAGTACTTC. Protein product: CSARDLAGGLSSYEQYF.

This clone was seen at least ten times. This chain connects TRBV6-1 to TRBJ2-5, with TRBD2 matching over 7 bases. Germline CDR1 is MNHNS and CDR2 is SASEGT. With V trimmed by 8 bases and J by 5 bases, 11 bases remained unmatched. The CDR3 consists of 14 residues. CDR3 loop: CASGLGLPSETQYF. In DNA, the CDR3 is TGTGCCAGCGGACTAGGCCTTCCTTCGGAGACCCAGTACTTC.

This chain joins TRBV30 and TRBJ1-2; weak D call: TRBD1 (6 bases). V was shortened by 4 bases and J by 8 bases, with 11 bases between the two germline ends. Per germline, CDR1 GTSNPN and CDR2 SVGIG (reference sequence). CDR3 size: 11 residues. CDR3 in amino acids: CAWNQGWGYTF. In DNA form, the CDR3 reads TGTGCCTGGAACCAGGGGTGGGGCTACACCTTC.

The chain couples TRBV6-1 to TRBJ2-3; possibly TRBD1 for D (5 bases). Germline CDR1 and CDR2: MNHNS and SASEGT. V gave up 11 bases and J gave up 6 bases, with 24 bases separating them. The CDR3 is 15 residues long. DNA of the CDR3: TGTGCCTCTCGCAATTTTCAGACAGCATACGATACGCAGTATTTT. It translates to CASRNFQTAYDTQYF.

In this sample, this clone turned up a few times. The chain has TRBV12-3 or TRBV12-4 and TRBJ2-1; D is perhaps TRBD1 or TRBD2 (5 bases each). Deletions cut 3 bases from V and 13 bases from J, with 16 bases between. The CDR3 is 13 residues long. Written as DNA, the CDR3 is TGTGCCAGCAGTTTTGTGTGGGACGGACAACAGTTCTTC. Translation gives CASSFVWDGQQFF.

The chain uses TRBV12-3 or TRBV12-4 and TRBJ1-1; D remains ambiguous. This CDR3 is 13 amino acids long. Deletions cut 8 bases from V and 1 base from J, with 11 bases between. Here the CDR3 reads CASGLYRNTEAFF. CDR3 nucleotides: TGTGCCAGCGGCCTTTACAGGAACACTGAAGCTTTCTTT.

Many counts were recorded for this clone. This rearrangement joins TRBV19 to TRBJ1-1; 7 bases are shared with TRBD1. J was trimmed by 5 bases and V by 6 bases; bases with no gene match: 6. The CDR3 runs 13 residues. Germline CDR1 is LNHDA and CDR2 is SQIVND (reference sequence). In nucleotides, the CDR3 is TGTGCCAGTAGGGAAGGGGGCCGTACTGAAGCTTTCTTT. Translating it yields CASREGGRTEAFF.

This clone occurred many times. This chain links TRBV5-1 with TRBJ1-1, with 8 positions matching TRBD1. The CDR3 totals 14 residues. Germline V gene sequence: CDR1 SGHRS, CDR2 YFSETQ. Germline trimming cut 4 bases from V and 6 bases from J; bases unmatched to any gene: 8. CDR3: CASSPGTGGAEAFF. The CDR3 DNA reads as TGCGCCAGCAGCCCCGGGACAGGAGGCGCTGAAGCTTTCTTT.

On this clone itself: An end of the junction differs from the germline gene, which may be a read error. This sequence joins TRBV11-1 and TRBJ2-7, with 9 bases that match TRBD2. The CDR3 loop spans 16 amino acids. Germline CDR1 SGHAT, CDR2 FQDESV (reference sequence). DNA of the CDR3: TGTGCAAGCAGCTTAGGGGGAGCGGGAGGTTCCTCCGAGCAGTACTTC. As protein: CASSLGGAGGSSEQYF.